This T cell receptor (beta chain) was observed in a study of cytomegalovirus exposure and HLA in healthy donors. At the level of the study: The approximately 120 validation repertoires matched the approximately 700 first-cohort repertoires in platform, a later analysis reported. Study results and limitations: Usually a TCR sequence was rare, but some public TCRs were found in many donors. A few chains tied to CMV proved CMV antigen-specific in vitro. Cytomegalovirus association was listed for around 170 TCR beta chains.

V lost 5 bases to trimming and J lost 8 bases; unmatched junction nucleotides: 6. This CDR3 has 15 residues. Per germline, CDR1 MNHEY and CDR2 SVGAGI. A remark on this clone: Its target is not known.

Assay: immunoSEQ multiplex PCR; the TCRdb copy retains only in-frame clones and omits some. The sample lists more than 200,000 clones, roughly 84% seen once, with approximately 12% in the top ten. The rearrangement joins TRBV6-5 to TRBJ2-1; 13 bases line up with TRBD2. The material sequenced was PBMCs. The TCR was taken from a man aged 18 to 29 in good health and CMV-seropositive. The CDR3 loop reads CASSPVGLAGDEQFF. The CDR3 DNA reads TGTGCCAGCAGTCCCGTTGGACTAGCGGGAGATGAGCAGTTCTTC.